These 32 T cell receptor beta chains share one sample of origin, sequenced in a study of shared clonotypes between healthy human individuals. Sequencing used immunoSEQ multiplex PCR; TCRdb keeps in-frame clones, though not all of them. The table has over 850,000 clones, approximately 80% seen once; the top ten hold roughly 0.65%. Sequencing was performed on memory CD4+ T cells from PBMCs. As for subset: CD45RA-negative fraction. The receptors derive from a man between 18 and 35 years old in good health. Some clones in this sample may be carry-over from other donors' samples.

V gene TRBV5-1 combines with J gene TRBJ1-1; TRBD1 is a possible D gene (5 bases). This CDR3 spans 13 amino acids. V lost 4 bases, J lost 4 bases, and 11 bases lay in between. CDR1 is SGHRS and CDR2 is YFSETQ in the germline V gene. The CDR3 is CASSQSGGTEAFF. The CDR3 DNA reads TGCGCCAGCAGCCAGAGCGGGGGCACTGAAGCTTTCTTT.

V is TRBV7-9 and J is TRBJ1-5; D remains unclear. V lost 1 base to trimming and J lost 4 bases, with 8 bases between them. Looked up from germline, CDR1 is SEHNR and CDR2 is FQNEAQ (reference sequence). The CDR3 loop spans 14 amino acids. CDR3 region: CASSLVAGNQPQHF. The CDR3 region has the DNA TGTGCCAGCAGCTTAGTGGCAGGAAATCAGCCCCAGCATTTT.

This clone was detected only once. CDR3 region: CASSPGTDYNEQFF. Here the CDR3 DNA reads TGTGCCAGCAGCCCAGGGACTGACTACAATGAGCAGTTCTTC. The J gene is TRBJ2-1, the V gene TRBV11-2; a possible D gene is TRBD2 (6 bases). There are 14 residues in the CDR3. Trimming took off 5 bases at V and 3 bases at J, with 11 bases between the two ends. Germline-derived CDR1 and CDR2 are SGHAT and FQNNGV.

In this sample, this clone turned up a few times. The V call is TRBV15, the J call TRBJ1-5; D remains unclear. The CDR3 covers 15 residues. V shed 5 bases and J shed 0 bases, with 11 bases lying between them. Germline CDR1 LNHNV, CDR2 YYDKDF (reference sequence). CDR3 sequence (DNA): TGTGCCACCAGCGGGTTCGGAAATAGCAATCAGCCCCAGCATTTT. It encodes CATSGFGNSNQPQHF. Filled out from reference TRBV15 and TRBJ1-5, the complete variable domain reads DAMVIQNPRYQVTQFGKPVTLSCSQTLNHNVMYWYQQKSSQAPKLLFHYYDKDFNNEADTPDNFQSRRPNTSFCFLDIRSPGLGDTAMYLCATSGFGNSNQPQHFGDGTRLSIL.

The CDR3 reads CASSLAGRETQYF. CDR3 bases: TGTGCCAGCTCGCTGGCGGGAAGGGAGACCCAGTACTTC. The genes are TRBV18 and TRBJ2-5, with a possible D match to TRBD2 (6 bases). Trimming took 6 bases from V and 5 from J, leaving 13 bases between them. This CDR3 comprises 13 residues. Germline V gene data show CDR1 as KGHSH and CDR2 as LQKENI.

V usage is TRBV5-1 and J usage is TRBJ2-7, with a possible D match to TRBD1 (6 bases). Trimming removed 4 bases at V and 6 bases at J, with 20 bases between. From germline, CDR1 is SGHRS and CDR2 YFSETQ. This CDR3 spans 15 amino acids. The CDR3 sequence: CASSLFLAGDGEQYF. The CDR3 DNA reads TGCGCCAGCAGCCTGTTTTTGGCAGGGGATGGCGAGCAGTACTTC.

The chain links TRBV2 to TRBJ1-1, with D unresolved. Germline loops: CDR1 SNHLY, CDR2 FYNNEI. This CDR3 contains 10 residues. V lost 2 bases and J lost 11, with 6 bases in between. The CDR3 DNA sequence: TGTGCCAGCAGTGAAACTAGGGCTTTCTTT. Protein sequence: CASSETRAFF.

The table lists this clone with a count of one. CDR3 nucleotide sequence: TGTGCTAGTGGTTTCCAGGGGCCGGCCGGGGAGCTGTTTTTT. This sequence encodes CASGFQGPAGELFF. The rearrangement links TRBV12-5 to TRBJ2-2; maybe TRBD1 (6 bases). V dropped 3 bases and J dropped 6 bases, with 11 bases sitting between them. This CDR3 has 14 amino acids. Germline V gene data show CDR1 as LGHNT and CDR2 as FRNRAP.

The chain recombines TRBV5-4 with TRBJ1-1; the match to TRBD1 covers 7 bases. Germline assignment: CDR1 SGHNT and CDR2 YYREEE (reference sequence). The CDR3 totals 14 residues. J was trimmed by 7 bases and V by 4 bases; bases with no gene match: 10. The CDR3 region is CASSRVQGKNEAFF. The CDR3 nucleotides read TGTGCCAGCAGCCGAGTACAGGGGAAGAATGAAGCTTTCTTT.

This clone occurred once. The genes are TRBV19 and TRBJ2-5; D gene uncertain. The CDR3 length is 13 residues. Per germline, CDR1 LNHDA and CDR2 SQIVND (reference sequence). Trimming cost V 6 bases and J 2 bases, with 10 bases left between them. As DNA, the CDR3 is TGTGCCAGTAGCAAACAAGGTCAAGAGACCCAGTACTTC. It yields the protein CASSKQGQETQYF.

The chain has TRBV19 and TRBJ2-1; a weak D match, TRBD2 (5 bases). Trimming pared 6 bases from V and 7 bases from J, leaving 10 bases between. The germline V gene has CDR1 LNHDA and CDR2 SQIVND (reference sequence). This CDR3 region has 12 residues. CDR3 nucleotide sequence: TGTGCCAGTAGCCTCATAGCGAATGAGCAGTTCTTC. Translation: CASSLIANEQFF.

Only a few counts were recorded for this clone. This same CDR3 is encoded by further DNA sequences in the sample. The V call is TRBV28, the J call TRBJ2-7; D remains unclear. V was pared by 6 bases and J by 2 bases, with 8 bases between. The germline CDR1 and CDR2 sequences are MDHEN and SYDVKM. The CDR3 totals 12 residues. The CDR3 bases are TGTGCCAGCAGGGCCTCGACCTACGAGCAGTACTTC. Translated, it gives CASRASTYEQYF.

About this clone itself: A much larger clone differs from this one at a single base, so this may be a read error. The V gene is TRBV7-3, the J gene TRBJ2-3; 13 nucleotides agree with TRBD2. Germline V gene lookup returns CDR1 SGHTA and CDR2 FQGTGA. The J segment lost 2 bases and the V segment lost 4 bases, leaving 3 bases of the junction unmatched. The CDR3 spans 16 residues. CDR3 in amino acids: CASSSGLAGLTDTQYF. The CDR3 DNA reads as TGTGCCAGCAGCTCGGGACTAGCGGGACTCACAGATACGCAGTATTTT.

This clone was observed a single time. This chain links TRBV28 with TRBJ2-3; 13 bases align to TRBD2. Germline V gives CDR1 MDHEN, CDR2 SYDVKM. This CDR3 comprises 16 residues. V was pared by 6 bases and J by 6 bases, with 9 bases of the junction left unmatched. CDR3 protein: CASRRTSGSGLDTQYF. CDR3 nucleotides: TGTGCCAGCAGACGGACTAGCGGGAGCGGTTTGGATACGCAGTATTTT.

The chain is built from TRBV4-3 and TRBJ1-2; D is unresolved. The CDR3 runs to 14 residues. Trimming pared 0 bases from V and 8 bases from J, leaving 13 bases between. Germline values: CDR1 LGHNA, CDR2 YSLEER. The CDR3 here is CASSQDPGLGGYTF. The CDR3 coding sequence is TGCGCCAGCAGCCAAGACCCGGGTTTGGGAGGCTACACCTTC.

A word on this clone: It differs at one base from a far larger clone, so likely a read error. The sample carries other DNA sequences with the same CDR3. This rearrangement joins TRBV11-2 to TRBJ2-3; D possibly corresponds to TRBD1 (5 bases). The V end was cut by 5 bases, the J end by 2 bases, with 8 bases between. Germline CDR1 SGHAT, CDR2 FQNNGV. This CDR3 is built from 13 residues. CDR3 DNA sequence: TGTGCCAGCAGCCCTGGGGCCACAGATACGCAGTATTTT. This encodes CASSPGATDTQYF.

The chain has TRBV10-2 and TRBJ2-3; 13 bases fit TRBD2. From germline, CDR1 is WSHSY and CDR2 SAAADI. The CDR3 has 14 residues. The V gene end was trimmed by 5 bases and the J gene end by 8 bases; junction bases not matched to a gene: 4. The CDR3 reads CASSSGTSGATQYF. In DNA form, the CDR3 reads TGCGCCAGCAGTTCCGGGACTAGCGGGGCTACGCAGTATTTT.

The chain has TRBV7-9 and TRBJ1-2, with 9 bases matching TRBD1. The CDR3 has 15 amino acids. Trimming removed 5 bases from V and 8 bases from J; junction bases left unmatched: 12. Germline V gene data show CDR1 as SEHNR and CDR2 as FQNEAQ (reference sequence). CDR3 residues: CASSRSGQGNVGYTF. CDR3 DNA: TGTGCCAGCAGCCGTTCGGGACAGGGAAACGTAGGCTACACCTTC.

This CDR3 reads CASSPETGVAHGYTF. The CDR3 DNA sequence: TGTGCCAGCTCACCTGAGACAGGGGTAGCTCATGGCTACACCTTC. The V call is TRBV18, the J call TRBJ1-2, with 8 bases aligning to TRBD1. CDR1 and CDR2 (germline): KGHSH, LQKENI. V was clipped by 3 bases and J by 6 bases; unmatched bases: 9. The CDR3 sequence is 15 residues long.

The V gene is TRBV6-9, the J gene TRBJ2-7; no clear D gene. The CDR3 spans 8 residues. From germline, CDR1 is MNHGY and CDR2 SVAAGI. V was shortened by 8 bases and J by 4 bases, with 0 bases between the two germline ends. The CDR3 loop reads CASYEQYF. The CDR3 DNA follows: TGTGCCAGCTACGAGCAGTACTTC.

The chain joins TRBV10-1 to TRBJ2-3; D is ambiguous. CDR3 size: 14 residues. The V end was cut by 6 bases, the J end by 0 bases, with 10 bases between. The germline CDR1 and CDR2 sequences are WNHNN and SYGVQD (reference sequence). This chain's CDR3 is CASSPDRSTDTQYF. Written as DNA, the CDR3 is TGCGCCAGCAGCCCCGACCGGAGCACAGATACGCAGTATTTT.

CDR3 protein: CASRSTSGFFNEQFF. CDR3 DNA: TGTGCCAGCAGGTCTACTAGCGGCTTCTTCAATGAGCAGTTCTTC. The J gene is TRBJ2-1, the V gene TRBV6-6; 8 positions match TRBD2. V gave up 6 bases and J gave up 6 bases; unmatched junction bases: 10. Germline loops: CDR1 MNHNY, CDR2 SVGAGI (reference sequence). The CDR3 has 15 amino acids.

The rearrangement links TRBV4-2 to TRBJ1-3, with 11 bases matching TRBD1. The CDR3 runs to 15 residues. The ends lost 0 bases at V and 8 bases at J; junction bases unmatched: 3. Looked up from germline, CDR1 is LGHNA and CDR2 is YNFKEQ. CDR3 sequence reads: CASSQDGTGGDTIYF. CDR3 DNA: TGTGCCAGCAGCCAAGACGGGACAGGGGGGGACACCATATATTTT.

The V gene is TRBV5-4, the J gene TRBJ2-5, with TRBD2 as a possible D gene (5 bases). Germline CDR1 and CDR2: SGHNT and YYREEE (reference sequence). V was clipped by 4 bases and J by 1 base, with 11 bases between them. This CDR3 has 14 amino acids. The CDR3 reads CASSPTGIQETQYF. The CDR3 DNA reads TGTGCCAGCAGCCCCACGGGGATCCAAGAGACCCAGTACTTC.

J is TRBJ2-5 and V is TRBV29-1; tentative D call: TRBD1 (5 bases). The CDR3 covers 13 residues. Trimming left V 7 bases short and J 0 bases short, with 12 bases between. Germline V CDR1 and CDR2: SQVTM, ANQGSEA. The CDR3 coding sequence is TGCAGCGCCACAGGCGCCGACCAAGAGACCCAGTACTTC. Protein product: CSATGADQETQYF.

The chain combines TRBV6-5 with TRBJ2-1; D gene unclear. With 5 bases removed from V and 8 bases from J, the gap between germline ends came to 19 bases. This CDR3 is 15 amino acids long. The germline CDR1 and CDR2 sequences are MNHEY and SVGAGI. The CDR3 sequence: CASSNRIYPADEQFF. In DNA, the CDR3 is TGTGCCAGCAGTAATCGGATTTACCCGGCGGATGAGCAGTTCTTC.

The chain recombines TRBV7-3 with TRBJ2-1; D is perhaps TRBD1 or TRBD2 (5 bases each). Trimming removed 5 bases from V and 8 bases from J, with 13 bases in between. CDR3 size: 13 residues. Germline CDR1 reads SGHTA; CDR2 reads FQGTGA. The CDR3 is CASSRGRLDEQFF. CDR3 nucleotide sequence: TGTGCCAGCAGCCGGGGACGTTTGGATGAGCAGTTCTTC.

The CDR3 coding sequence is TGTGCCAGCAGCGCCCGCTTGTCATCAGAGACCCAGTACTTC. The encoded protein is CASSARLSSETQYF. The J gene is TRBJ2-5, the V gene TRBV9, with D unclear. Trimming removed 3 bases at V and 4 bases at J, with 13 bases between. Germline loops: CDR1 SGDLS, CDR2 YYNGEE. The CDR3 contains 14 residues.

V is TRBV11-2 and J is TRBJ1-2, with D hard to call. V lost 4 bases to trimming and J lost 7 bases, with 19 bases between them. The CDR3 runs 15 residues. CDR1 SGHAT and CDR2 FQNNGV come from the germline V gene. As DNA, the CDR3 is TGTGCCAGCAGCTCCGAGGACCGGAGAATGGGTGGCTACACCTTC. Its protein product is CASSSEDRRMGGYTF.

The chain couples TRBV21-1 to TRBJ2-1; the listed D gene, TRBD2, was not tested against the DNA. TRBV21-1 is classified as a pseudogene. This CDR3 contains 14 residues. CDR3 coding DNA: TGTGCCAGCAGCAACGGGAAGCATTCGAATGAGCAGTTCTTC. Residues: CASSNGKHSNEQFF.

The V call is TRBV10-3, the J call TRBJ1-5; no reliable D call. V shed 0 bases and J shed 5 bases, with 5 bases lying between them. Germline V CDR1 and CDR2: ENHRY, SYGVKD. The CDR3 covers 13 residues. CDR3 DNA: TGTGCCATCAGTGAGTCTGGACATCAGCCCCAGCATTTT. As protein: CAISESGHQPQHF.

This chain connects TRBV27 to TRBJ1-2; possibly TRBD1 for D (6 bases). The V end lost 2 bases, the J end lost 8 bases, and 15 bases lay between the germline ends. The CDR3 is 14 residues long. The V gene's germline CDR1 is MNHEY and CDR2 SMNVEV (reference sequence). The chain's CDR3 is CASSLNRDGRGYTF. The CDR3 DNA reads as TGTGCCAGCAGTTTAAACAGGGATGGCCGGGGCTACACCTTC.